This T cell receptor beta chain was recorded in a study of CD8 T cells in ankylosing spondylitis. Library preparation for TCR beta used quantitative 5'-RACE with molecular barcodes. Using its own MiXCR run on the 5' RACE reads, TCRdb lists one record per CDR3 protein. The sample contains about 130,000 distinct CDR3 sequences, over 9.5% of which appear only once. Germline lookup yields CDR1 SGHAT and CDR2 FQNNGV. V shed 5 bases and J shed 3 bases, with 14 bases lying between them. CDR3 length: 14 amino acids. The TCR comes from a female donor with ankylosing spondylitis or in good health (not recorded which). The sequencing input was blood, either unsorted or a sorted T cell fraction (not recorded which). V usage is TRBV11-2 and J usage is TRBJ2-7; no clear D. Here the CDR3 reads CASSKVRFGYEQYF. CDR3 coding DNA: TGTGCCAGCAGCAAGGTCCGATTTGGCTACGAGCAGTACTTC.